This is a list of T cell receptor beta chains from one sample in a study of T cells in Graves' hyperthyroidism and ophthalmopathy. TCRdb analysed the multiplex PCR reads with MiXCR anew, one entry per CDR3 protein. In the table there are fewer than 550,000 distinct CDR3 sequences, roughly 25% of which are singletons. Sequencing was carried out using blood. These receptor sequences come from a woman in her 30s with Graves' ophthalmopathy. Both conserved end residues are part of each CDR3.

>TRBV2|TRBJ2-7
CASSARTGTSEQYF
>TRBV27|TRBJ1-1
CASSPPRQGRENTEAFF
>TRBV29-1|TRBJ1-5
CSVATGLSNQPQHF
>TRBV6-1|TRBJ2-4
CASLELAKNIQYF
>TRBV29-1|TRBJ2-5
CSVDAQTQETQYF
>TRBV24-1|TRBJ2-2
CATSDLPASGDTGELFF
>TRBV28|TRBJ2-4
CATTEGLAGIQYF
>TRBV15|TRBJ1-2
CATSWGQGTNYGYTF
>TRBV7-8|TRBJ2-7
CASSLLGGVYEQYF
>TRBV2|TRBJ1-5
CASSEPGHISNQPQHF
>TRBV24-1|TRBJ1-5
CATSETGDHQPQHF
>TRBV29-1|TRBJ1-2
CSVASGTNYGYTF
>TRBV11-1|TRBJ2-6
CASSLARNSGANVLTF
>TRBV11-2|TRBJ1-2
CASSLDRSGAHYGYTF
>TRBV19|TRBJ1-2
CASSPVGHSNYGYTF